Following are 30 T cell receptor beta chains from one sample sequenced in a study of blood T cell repertoires in COVID-19. Using immunoSEQ multiplex PCR, the repertoire was profiled, and TCRdb retains in-frame clones only, with some absent. Here the sample spans hundreds of thousands of clones, around 90% being singletons. The sequencing input was peripheral blood. These TCRs come from a man in his sixties with acute or convalescent COVID-19.

DNA of the CDR3: TGCGCCAGCAGCTTGTCGGGGTTGGACGGCTACACCTTC. Protein: CASSLSGLDGYTF. This rearrangement joins TRBV5-1 to TRBJ1-2; D is undetermined. This CDR3 is 13 amino acids long. Deletions cut 1 base from V and 8 bases from J, with 12 bases between. CDR1 and CDR2 (germline): SGHRS, YFSETQ. Filled out from reference TRBV5-1 and TRBJ1-2, the complete variable domain reads KAGVTQTPRYLIKTRGQQVTLSCSPISGHRSVSWYQQTPGQGLQFLFEYFSETQRNKGNFPGRFSGRQFSNSRSEMNVSTLELGDSALYLCASSLSGLDGYTFGSGTRLTVV.

This chain joins TRBV6-5 and TRBJ1-4, with a possible D match to TRBD1 (6 bases). Germline CDR1 MNHEY, CDR2 SVGAGI. Trimming shortened V by 5 bases and J by 7 bases, and 14 bases separated the two germline ends. The CDR3 runs 14 residues. CDR3 residues: CASSRQVGSEKLFF. CDR3 DNA: TGTGCCAGCAGTCGACAGGTGGGAAGTGAAAAACTGTTTTTT.

The chain is built from TRBV7-9 and TRBJ1-3; D might be TRBD1 (5 bases). Germline V lookup: CDR1 SEHNR, CDR2 FQNEAQ (reference sequence). The length of the CDR3 is 15 residues. V shed 0 bases and J shed 1 base, with 7 bases lying between them. Here the CDR3 reads CASSLAQGSGNTIYF. The CDR3 bases are TGTGCCAGCAGCTTAGCGCAGGGATCTGGAAACACCATATATTTT.

The V call is TRBV6-5, the J call TRBJ2-5; weak D call: TRBD2 (6 bases). V was shortened by 5 bases and J by 4 bases, with 11 bases between the two germline ends. Per germline, CDR1 MNHEY and CDR2 SVGAGI. CDR3 size: 13 residues. CDR3 loop: CASSHGGLETQYF. Written as DNA, the CDR3 is TGTGCCAGCAGTCACGGGGGATTAGAGACCCAGTACTTC.

The chain carries TRBV14 and TRBJ1-1; D is perhaps TRBD1 (5 bases). Germline lookup yields CDR1 SGHDN and CDR2 FVKESK. The CDR3 contains 16 residues. V lost 0 bases and J 3 bases, leaving 14 bases between the germline ends. The CDR3 DNA sequence: TGTGCCAGCAGCCAAGAATGGGGGGAAGTCTACACTGAAGCTTTCTTT. Its protein product is CASSQEWGEVYTEAFF.

The chain couples TRBV11-2 to TRBJ1-5, with no clear D. Trimming took 3 bases from V and 3 from J, leaving 6 bases between them. The germline CDR1 and CDR2 sequences are SGHAT and FQNNGV. This CDR3 has 13 residues. CDR3 sequence: CASSFDYNQPQHF. As DNA, the CDR3 is TGTGCCAGCAGCTTCGACTACAATCAGCCCCAGCATTTT. The entire variable domain, with the rest obtained from reference TRBV11-2 and TRBJ1-5, is as follows: EAGVAQSPRYKIIEKRQSVAFWCNPISGHATLYWYQQILGQGPKLLIQFQNNGVVDDSQLPKDRFSAERLKGVDSTLKIQPAKLEDSAVYLCASSFDYNQPQHFGDGTRLSIL.

This chain joins TRBV9 and TRBJ2-1; 10 bases agree with TRBD2. The V segment lost 0 bases and the J segment 6 bases; nucleotides outside the gene matches: 9. This CDR3 contains 17 residues. Germline CDR1 is SGDLS and CDR2 is YYNGEE. CDR3 sequence (DNA): TGTGCCAGCAGCGTAGATCCCCTAGCGGGGGTCATCAATGAGCAGTTCTTC. Amino acid sequence: CASSVDPLAGVINEQFF.

This chain uses TRBV5-1 with TRBJ2-3; 9 nucleotides match TRBD1. Per the germline V gene, CDR1 is SGHRS and CDR2 is YFSETQ. J was trimmed by 4 bases and V by 1 base; bases with no gene match: 1. This CDR3 is built from 14 residues. CDR3 sequence reads: CASSLWTGADTQYF. The CDR3 DNA sequence: TGCGCCAGCAGCTTGTGGACAGGGGCAGATACGCAGTATTTT.

The chain is built from TRBV7-9 and TRBJ2-3, with TRBD1 matching 8 bases. The germline CDR1 and CDR2 sequences are SEHNR and FQNEAQ (reference sequence). The CDR3 is 18 amino acids. Trimming removed 5 bases from V and 0 bases from J; junction bases left unmatched: 13. The CDR3 coding sequence is TGTGCCAGCAGCCCGGGACAGGTTATGGCGTCTAGCACAGATACGCAGTATTTT. It yields the protein CASSPGQVMASSTDTQYF.

V and J are TRBV3-1 (or the pseudogene TRBV3-2) and TRBJ1-1; 10 positions agree with TRBD1. Germline V gives CDR1 LGHDT, CDR2 YNNKEL (reference sequence). The CDR3 loop spans 18 amino acids. Trimming removed 1 base from V and 3 bases from J; junction bases left unmatched: 11. CDR3 DNA: TGTGCCAGCAGCCAAGGACCGGGACAGGGGACCCGCTACACTGAAGCTTTCTTT. Its translation is CASSQGPGQGTRYTEAFF.

The CDR3 nucleotides are TGTGCCAGTAGTATAATAGGACGGGGAAACACTGAAGCTTTCTTT. Its protein is CASSIIGRGNTEAFF. The chain is built from TRBV19 and TRBJ1-1, with D hard to call. CDR3 length: 15 amino acids. V gave up 2 bases and J gave up 2 bases, with 12 bases separating them. Per germline, CDR1 LNHDA and CDR2 SQIVND (reference sequence). Variable domain in full (rest from reference TRBV19 and TRBJ1-1): DGGITQSPKYLFRKEGQNVTLSCEQNLNHDAMYWYRQDPGQGLRLIYYSQIVNDFQKGDIAEGYSVSREKKESFPLTVTSAQKNPTAFYLCASSIIGRGNTEAFFGQGTRLTVV.

The rearrangement uses TRBV28 and TRBJ1-5; TRBD1 matches 8 bases. With V trimmed by 8 bases and J by 7 bases, 10 bases remained unmatched. This CDR3 has 14 residues. CDR1 is MDHEN, CDR2 SYDVKM, per germline. The CDR3 bases are TGTGCCAGCCGGACCAGGGGGCCCGAACAGCCCCAGCATTTT. This gives the protein CASRTRGPEQPQHF.

This clone was detected once. The chain links TRBV5-1 to TRBJ1-4; weak D call: TRBD1 (5 bases). Per germline, CDR1 SGHRS and CDR2 YFSETQ. This CDR3 spans 15 amino acids. The germline V and J ends were trimmed by 4 bases and 8 bases, with 18 bases remaining between them. Here the CDR3 reads CASSPGGGDREKLFF. Here the CDR3 DNA reads TGCGCCAGCAGCCCCGGAGGAGGGGACCGGGAAAAACTGTTTTTT.

The chain uses TRBV7-8 and TRBJ2-5, with D perhaps TRBD1 (5 bases). Trimming cost V 2 bases and J 4 bases, with 17 bases left between them. Germline loops: CDR1 SGHVS, CDR2 FQNEAQ. This CDR3 contains 16 residues. The CDR3 protein is CASSLRAGRVPETQYF. The CDR3 nucleotides are TGTGCCAGCAGCTTAAGGGCAGGCAGGGTCCCAGAGACCCAGTACTTC.

This clone has more than one count but fewer than ten. The chain joins TRBV18 to TRBJ2-7; 9 bases match TRBD1. Germline lookup yields CDR1 KGHSH and CDR2 LQKENI. V gave up 4 bases and J gave up 1 base; unmatched junction bases: 5. CDR3 size: 15 residues. CDR3 in amino acids: CASSLQGAPSYEQYF. The DNA for the CDR3 is TGTGCCAGCTCACTACAGGGGGCCCCATCCTACGAGCAGTACTTC.

This clone has only one observation. The V and J genes are TRBV6-6 and TRBJ1-2, with TRBD1 identical over 7 bases. V was clipped by 5 bases and J by 0 bases; unmatched bases: 3. The CDR3 has 14 amino acids. In germline, CDR1 is MNHNY, CDR2 SVGAGI (reference sequence). CDR3 sequence: CASSPQGSNYGYTF. CDR3 DNA sequence: TGTGCCAGCAGTCCACAGGGGTCTAACTATGGCTACACCTTC.

The genes are TRBV5-4 and TRBJ2-7; TRBD1 aligns across 9 bases. The junction had 5 bases not matched to a gene; V was cut back by 0 bases and J by 7 bases. Germline V gene lookup returns CDR1 SGHNT and CDR2 YYREEE (reference sequence). The CDR3 covers 14 residues. CDR3 protein: CASSLEQGAGEQYF. DNA of the CDR3: TGTGCCAGCAGCTTGGAACAGGGGGCGGGTGAGCAGTACTTC.

This chain joins TRBV6-5 and TRBJ2-7, with TRBD1 matching over 12 bases. This CDR3 has 14 residues. Germline V CDR1 and CDR2: MNHEY, SVGAGI. The trim removed 2 bases at V and 9 bases at J, leaving 5 bases unmatched. CDR3 residues: CASSYTGQGALQYF. DNA of the CDR3: TGTGCCAGCAGTTACACGGGACAGGGGGCTCTGCAGTACTTC.

This chain links TRBV5-6 with TRBJ2-3; D might be TRBD2 (6 bases). The V gene's germline CDR1 is SGHDT and CDR2 YYEEEE. Trimming took 2 bases from V and 2 from J, leaving 9 bases between them. The CDR3 is 14 residues long. CDR3: CASSLRGATDTQYF. Written as DNA, the CDR3 is TGTGCCAGCAGCTTACGCGGGGCCACAGATACGCAGTATTTT. Drawing the rest from reference TRBV5-6 and TRBJ2-3, the complete variable domain is DAGVTQSPTHLIKTRGQQVTLRCSPKSGHDTVSWYQQALGQGPQFIFQYYEEEERQRGNFPDRFSGHQFPNYSSELNVNALLLGDSALYLCASSLRGATDTQYFGPGTRLTVL.

The chain combines TRBV28 with TRBJ2-1; unclear D gene. The CDR3 contains 14 residues. The V end was cut by 5 bases, the J end by 8 bases, with 16 bases between. Per the germline V gene, CDR1 is MDHEN and CDR2 is SYDVKM. The CDR3 sequence: CASSQTGRGYEQFF. As DNA, the CDR3 is TGTGCCAGCAGTCAGACGGGTAGAGGATATGAGCAGTTCTTC.

This chain connects TRBV23-1 to TRBJ2-7, with a tentative D call TRBD1 (5 bases). TRBV23-1 is annotated as an ORF whose role is uncertain. The CDR3 runs 13 residues. Trimming left V 11 bases short and J 2 bases short, with 16 bases between. The CDR3 DNA is TGCGCCGGCCTCAAGGGGTTTGCCTACGAGCAGTACTTC. Its protein is CAGLKGFAYEQYF.

V gene TRBV6-2 or TRBV6-3 combines with J gene TRBJ2-7; D not certain. V was clipped by 4 bases and J by 4 bases, with 14 bases between them. The CDR3 runs to 14 residues. CDR1 MNHEY and CDR2 SVGEGT come from the germline V gene. This chain's CDR3 is CASSSILGEYEQYF. In nucleotides, the CDR3 is TGTGCCAGCAGTTCTATCCTCGGAGAATACGAGCAGTACTTC.

The chain combines TRBV30 with TRBJ1-1, with D possibly matching TRBD1 (5 bases). In germline, CDR1 is GTSNPN, CDR2 SVGIG (reference sequence). The germline V and J ends were trimmed by 3 bases and 4 bases, with 15 bases remaining between them. This CDR3 comprises 14 residues. The DNA of the CDR3 is TGTGCCTGGAGCGCCGGGACGGGGGGCACTGAAGCTTTCTTT. It is translated as CAWSAGTGGTEAFF.

The chain combines TRBV28 with TRBJ2-7; 9 nucleotides align to TRBD1. Per germline, CDR1 MDHEN and CDR2 SYDVKM. Losses at the gene ends were 7 bases for V and 7 bases for J; bases not matched to a gene: 11. The CDR3 has 14 residues. CDR3 coding DNA: TGTGCCAGCACCAGCGGGACAGGGAATGGAGAGCAGTACTTC. This translates into CASTSGTGNGEQYF.

The V call is TRBV5-1, the J call TRBJ2-5, with 9 nucleotides matching TRBD2. Germline CDR1 reads SGHRS; CDR2 reads YFSETQ. CDR3 length: 17 amino acids. Trimming took 1 base from V and 8 from J; bases not matched to a gene: 15. CDR3: CASSLTPASGAGGTQYF. The CDR3 nucleotides read TGCGCCAGCAGCTTGACCCCCGCTAGCGGGGCCGGAGGCACCCAGTACTTC.

V gene TRBV28 combines with J gene TRBJ2-7; 15 bases align to TRBD2. The CDR3 has 16 residues. V lost 6 bases to trimming and J lost 4 bases; unmatched junction nucleotides: 7. Germline V gene lookup returns CDR1 MDHEN and CDR2 SYDVKM. CDR3 in amino acids: CASSPGLAGGQYEQYF. The DNA of the CDR3 is TGTGCCAGCAGCCCGGGACTAGCGGGGGGACAATACGAGCAGTACTTC.

This clone has a handful of counts. V and J are TRBV6-1 and TRBJ1-4; D is uncertain. The CDR3 is 16 amino acids. Germline V lookup: CDR1 MNHNS, CDR2 SASEGT. Deletions cut 1 base from V and 10 bases from J, with 19 bases between. The CDR3 protein is CASSEVSPWAGGKLFF. The CDR3 nucleotides read TGTGCCAGCAGTGAAGTGTCACCTTGGGCGGGTGGAAAACTGTTTTTT.

This clone was observed a few times. The chain employs TRBV5-5 and TRBJ2-7, with 12 bases that match TRBD1. The germline CDR1 and CDR2 sequences are SGHKS and YYEKEE (reference sequence). The V segment lost 1 base and the J segment 4 bases; nucleotides outside the gene matches: 6. There are 16 residues in the CDR3. The CDR3 spells CASSLWWGQGAYEQYF. The CDR3 nucleotides read TGTGCCAGCAGCTTGTGGTGGGGACAGGGGGCGTACGAGCAGTACTTC. Complete variable domain (other parts from reference TRBV5-5 and TRBJ2-7): DAGVTQSPTHLIKTRGQQVTLRCSPISGHKSVSWYQQVLGQGPQFIFQYYEKEERGRGNFPDRFSARQFPNYSSELNVNALLLGDSALYLCASSLWWGQGAYEQYFGPGTRLTVT.

This clone came up a few times. This CDR3 reads CASSELGGGYEQYF. The CDR3 coding sequence is TGCGCCAGCAGTGAGTTGGGGGGGGGCTACGAGCAGTACTTC. This chain joins TRBV10-1 and TRBJ2-7; 7 nucleotides agree with TRBD2. Germline lookup yields CDR1 WNHNN and CDR2 SYGVQD (reference sequence). The CDR3 runs to 14 residues. The ends lost 1 base at V and 3 bases at J; junction bases unmatched: 3.

This chain uses TRBV2 with TRBJ2-5, with D perhaps matching TRBD2 (5 bases). V was cut by 7 bases and J by 5 bases, with 14 bases left in between. The CDR3 is 13 residues long. The germline gives CDR1 SNHLY, CDR2 FYNNEI. The DNA of the CDR3 is TGTGCCAGCACCCGAACTAGGAGTGAGACCCAGTACTTC. It translates to CASTRTRSETQYF.